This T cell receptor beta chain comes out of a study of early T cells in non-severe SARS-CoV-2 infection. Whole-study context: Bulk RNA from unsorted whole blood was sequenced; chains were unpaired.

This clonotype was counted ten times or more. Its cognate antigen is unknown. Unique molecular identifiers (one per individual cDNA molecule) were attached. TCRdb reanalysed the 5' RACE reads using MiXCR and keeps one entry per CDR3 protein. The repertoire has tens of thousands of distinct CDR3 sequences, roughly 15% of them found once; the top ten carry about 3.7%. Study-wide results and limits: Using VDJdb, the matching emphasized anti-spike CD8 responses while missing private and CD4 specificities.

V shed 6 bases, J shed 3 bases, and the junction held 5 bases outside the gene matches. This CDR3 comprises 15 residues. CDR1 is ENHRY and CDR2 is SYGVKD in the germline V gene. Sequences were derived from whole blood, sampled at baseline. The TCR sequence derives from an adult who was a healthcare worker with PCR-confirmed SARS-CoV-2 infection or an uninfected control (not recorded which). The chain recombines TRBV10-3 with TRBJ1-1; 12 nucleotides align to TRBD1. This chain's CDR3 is CAIRGQGAGDTEAFF. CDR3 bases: TGTGCCATCAGGGGACAGGGGGCTGGGGACACTGAAGCTTTCTTT.